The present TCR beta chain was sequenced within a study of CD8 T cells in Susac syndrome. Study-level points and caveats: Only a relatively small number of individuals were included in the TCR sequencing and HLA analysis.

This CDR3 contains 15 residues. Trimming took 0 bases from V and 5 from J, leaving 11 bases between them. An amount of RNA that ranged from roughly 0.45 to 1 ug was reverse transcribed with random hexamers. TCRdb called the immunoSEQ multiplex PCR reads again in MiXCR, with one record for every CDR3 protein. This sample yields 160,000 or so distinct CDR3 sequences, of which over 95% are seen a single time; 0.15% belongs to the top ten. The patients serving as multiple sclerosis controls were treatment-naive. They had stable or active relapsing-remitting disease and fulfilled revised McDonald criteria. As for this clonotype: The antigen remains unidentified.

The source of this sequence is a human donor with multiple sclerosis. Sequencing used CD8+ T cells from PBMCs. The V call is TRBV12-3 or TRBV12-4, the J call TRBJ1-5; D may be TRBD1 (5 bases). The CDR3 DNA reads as TGTGCCAGCAGTTTAGCCGGGCCAGGGTATCAGCCCCAGCATTTT. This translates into CASSLAGPGYQPQHF.